This TCR beta chain derives from a study of breast tumors, draining lymph nodes, adjacent tissues (dated by TCRdb to about 2016). In the study overall: Breast cancer patients provided tumor, adjacent nontumor tissue and axillary lymph nodes, and the study compared the TCR beta repertoires across these three sources. The study aimed to assess the relationships and possible T-cell exchange between tumor, surrounding tissue and draining lymph node repertoires in human breast cancer. Overall study outcomes, separate from this receptor: The data were considered consistent with the idea that most tumor T cells come from the lymph node and then expand in tumor tissue. Tumor T-cell repertoires showed less diversity than lymph node repertoires and more diversity than nontumor tissue repertoires, and tumor T-cell repertoires showed preferential V and J gene usage. Rather than being directly demonstrated, the conclusion that tumor T cells originate in lymph nodes was presented as consistent with a hypothesis. The similarity between tumor and nontumor tissue repertoires was significantly greater in luminal-like breast cancer than in basal-like breast cancer.

Lymph node samples came from the axillary draining lymph nodes of breast cancer patients. The CDR3, from cysteine to phenylalanine, totals 15 residues. The read is trimmed to its CDR3 DNA, 45 bases read in frame from base 1. For CDR1 and CDR2, the germline V gene (reference sequence) lists LNHDA and SQIVND. Germline trimming amounts to 5 bases on V and 3 bases on J, with 6 as the count of junction bases outside the gene matches. TCRdb names Illumina HiSeq 2000 as the instrument used. TCR beta chain libraries were generated through multiplex PCR amplification. The amplified TCR beta chain products were analyzed by high-throughput sequencing. TCRdb itself trimmed the public reads at Q25 with fastp, ran MiXCR and retained productive beta chains. Rows are unified per CDR3 protein, each entry keeping the most common DNA and genes. Here the sample has 200,000 to 250,000 distinct CDR3 sequences; less than 40% occur a single time. Of the sample, approximately 4% falls within the top ten clones.

This clonotype has at least ten counts. No cognate antigen has been identified for it. No much larger clone is present one base from it, and per-base qualities are unavailable. Sequenced material: axillary lymph node tissue. Rearrangement joined TRBV19 to TRBJ1-4; 7 bases in the junction line up with TRBD1. This receptor was identified in a female donor with breast cancer. Some clones in this sample may be carry-over from other donors' samples. Read as DNA, the sequence is TGTGCCAGTAGTTTTGGACAGGTCCCTAATGAAAAACTGTTTTTT. Its protein product is CASSFGQVPNEKLFF.